This entry is about one T cell receptor beta chain. This CDR3 is 12 amino acids long. Trimming removed 2 bases from V and 15 bases from J, with 14 bases in between. Looked up from germline, CDR1 is LNHNV and CDR2 is YYDKDF (reference sequence). This sample was taken from a study of T cell changes during pregnancy in multiple sclerosis. Sequencing was performed with immunoSEQ multiplex PCR; in TCRdb, only in-frame clones are kept and a portion is missing. Among tens of thousands of clones listed, roughly 94% were seen once. Source: peripheral blood, taken in the first trimester of pregnancy. V and J are TRBV15 and TRBJ2-4, with D possibly being TRBD1 (5 bases). The TCR sequence derives from a female donor in good health, enrolled as a control in a pregnancy study. CDR3 sequence (DNA): TGTGCCACCAGCAGAAATTCCGACAGTTGGTACTTC. Its translation is CATSRNSDSWYF.